Below are 22 T cell receptor beta chains sequenced from a single sample in a study of blood T cells in healthy people across ages. Next came a second PCR, run for about 7 to 11 cycles, which used a sample-barcoded 5' primer along with a J-beta primer mix. MiXCR, applied by TCRdb to the 5' RACE reads, yields one record per CDR3 protein. The data hold 650,000 to 800,000 distinct CDR3 sequences, with under 45% observed a single time. The sequenced material came from blood. Source of these receptors: a man aged 55 to 70 in good health.

This clonotype was seen a handful of times. The chain employs TRBV6-5 and TRBJ2-6; TRBD1 matches at 7 bases. V lost 4 bases to trimming and J lost 2 bases; unmatched junction nucleotides: 8. The CDR3 has 17 amino acids. Germline values: CDR1 MNHEY, CDR2 SVGAGI. The CDR3 region is CASSWTGLLAGANVLTF. CDR3 bases: TGTGCCAGCAGTTGGACAGGTCTCCTGGCTGGGGCCAACGTCCTGACTTTC.

This clonotype came up a few times. V usage is TRBV7-2 and J usage is TRBJ2-7; D remains ambiguous. CDR1 is SGHTA and CDR2 is FQGNSA in the germline V gene. The CDR3 loop spans 13 amino acids. Trimming took off 5 bases at V and 1 base at J, with 9 bases between the two ends. CDR3 in DNA: TGTGCCAGCAGCGCGACACAATCCTACGAGCAGTACTTC. Translating it yields CASSATQSYEQYF.

The V call is TRBV6-6, the J call TRBJ2-7, with D perhaps matching TRBD1 (5 bases). Germline loops: CDR1 MNHNY, CDR2 SVGAGI (reference sequence). V shed 5 bases and J shed 1 base, with 9 bases lying between them. This CDR3 spans 13 amino acids. This CDR3 is CASSDPGSYEQYF. For the CDR3, the DNA is TGTGCCAGCAGTGATCCAGGGTCCTACGAGCAGTACTTC.

The J gene is TRBJ2-4, the V gene TRBV6-1; TRBD2 agrees at 12 bases. The DNA end lines up better with TRBJ2-7; the J call may be wrong. The germline gives CDR1 MNHNS, CDR2 SASEGT. The CDR3 spans 15 residues. CDR3 protein: CASSEGLAGSYEQYF. The CDR3 DNA reads as TGTGCCAGCAGTGAGGGACTAGCGGGCTCCTACGAGCAGTACTTC.

This chain connects TRBV29-1 to TRBJ2-3; a weak D match, TRBD1 (7 bases). CDR3 size: 13 residues. The V gene lost 4 bases and the J gene lost 6 bases, with 14 bases spanning the gap. The germline V gene has CDR1 SQVTM and CDR2 ANQGSEA. In nucleotides, the CDR3 is TGCAGCGTTGGACAGGGACTCACCGATACGCAGTATTTT. It encodes CSVGQGLTDTQYF.

This clonotype was observed many times. This chain uses TRBV20-1 with TRBJ2-4; D might be TRBD1 (6 bases). Between the trimmed V and J ends, which lost 5 bases and 7 bases, there was a span of 21 bases. This CDR3 has 15 amino acids. The germline V gene has CDR1 DFQATT and CDR2 SNEGSKA (reference sequence). CDR3 in amino acids: CSALLPGVGLNIQYF. The CDR3 coding sequence is TGCAGTGCTCTACTCCCAGGGGTCGGCCTGAACATTCAGTACTTC.

The chain uses TRBV5-1 and TRBJ2-3, with 9 bases lining up with TRBD2. Germline CDR1 reads SGHRS; CDR2 reads YFSETQ. With 0 bases clipped from V and 5 bases from J, the junction kept 7 bases outside the gene matches. The CDR3 consists of 16 residues. This CDR3 reads CASSLGTSESQDTQYF. DNA for the CDR3: TGCGCCAGCAGCTTGGGGACTAGCGAGAGTCAAGATACGCAGTATTTT.

The V gene is TRBV27, the J gene TRBJ2-7; 9 bases line up with TRBD1. Unmatched junction bases numbered 8, after V lost 5 bases and J lost 3 bases. The CDR3 runs 15 residues. Germline V gene data show CDR1 as MNHEY and CDR2 as SMNVEV (reference sequence). CDR3 protein: CASSLPGQGLYEQYF. CDR3 DNA sequence: TGTGCCAGCAGTCTTCCGGGACAGGGACTCTACGAGCAGTACTTC.

This clonotype is deemed medium-sized (0.01 to 0.1%). A clone one base away is much larger, so this may be a read error. V and J are TRBV6-6 and TRBJ1-1, with a possible D match to TRBD1 (6 bases). The CDR3 spans 13 residues. Trimming removed 9 bases from V and 4 bases from J, with 15 bases in between. Germline lookup yields CDR1 MNHNY and CDR2 SVGAGI (reference sequence). The CDR3 DNA sequence: TGTGCCAGTGCCCCAGGGGCGGTCACTGAAGCTTTCTTT. As protein: CASAPGAVTEAFF.

V usage is TRBV11-1 and J usage is TRBJ2-5, with TRBD2 matching over 9 bases. Germline lookup yields CDR1 SGHAT and CDR2 FQDESV (reference sequence). V lost 4 bases and J lost 11; bases outside the gene matches: 11. The CDR3 has 14 amino acids. CDR3 sequence: CASSSHGTSNEQYF. The DNA of the CDR3 is TGTGCCAGCAGCTCCCACGGGACTAGCAATGAGCAGTACTTC.

CDR3 coding DNA: TGCAGTGCTAGAGAGGCCCCGGGACAGCCGACAGATACGCAGTATTTT. Its protein product is CSAREAPGQPTDTQYF. The J gene is TRBJ2-3, the V gene TRBV20-1, with 7 nucleotides matching TRBD1. J lost 3 bases, V lost 0 bases, and 9 bases had no gene match. The CDR3 loop spans 16 amino acids. Germline lookup yields CDR1 DFQATT and CDR2 SNEGSKA (reference sequence).

The chain carries TRBV20-1 and TRBJ2-1, with 7 bases matching TRBD2. CDR3 size: 16 residues. Germline assignment: CDR1 DFQATT and CDR2 SNEGSKA (reference sequence). V lost 0 bases to trimming and J lost 8 bases; unmatched junction nucleotides: 13. The CDR3, as DNA: TGCAGTGCTAGAGATCCGTGGGGGGGTATTCCGGATGAGCAGTTCTTC. It encodes CSARDPWGGIPDEQFF.

This sequence joins TRBV28 and TRBJ1-6; D is possibly TRBD1 (5 bases). There are 18 residues in the CDR3. CDR1 and CDR2 from the germline V gene are MDHEN and SYDVKM. Trimming shortened V by 4 bases and J by 3 bases, and 19 bases separated the two germline ends. The CDR3: CASSSPAQGGYYNSPLHF. CDR3 bases: TGTGCCAGCAGTTCGCCCGCCCAGGGAGGTTACTATAATTCACCCCTCCACTTT.

This clonotype was detected a few times. This sequence joins TRBV9 and TRBJ2-1, with a weak D call TRBD1 (6 bases). Germline loops: CDR1 SGDLS, CDR2 YYNGEE. The CDR3 runs to 14 residues. V lost 3 bases and J 9 bases, leaving 16 bases between the germline ends. The CDR3 nucleotides are TGTGCCAGCAGCGCAACTAGGGGGATCGGTGAGCAGTTCTTC. Protein product: CASSATRGIGEQFF.

This clonotype appeared a few times. The chain recombines TRBV5-6 with TRBJ2-1; 13 bases agree with TRBD2. This CDR3 is 17 amino acids long. The junction had 11 bases not matched to a gene; V was cut back by 1 base and J by 10 bases. Germline loops: CDR1 SGHDT, CDR2 YYEEEE. The CDR3, as DNA: TGTGCCAGCAGCTTGAGGACACTAGCGGGGGGGTCGGGGGAGCAGTTCTTC. This gives the protein CASSLRTLAGGSGEQFF.

In DNA, the CDR3 is TGCAGTGCTAAACTAGCGCAAGAGACCCAGTACTTC. Translating gives CSAKLAQETQYF. The V gene is TRBV20-1, the J gene TRBJ2-5; 7 bases match TRBD2. Germline V gene data show CDR1 as DFQATT and CDR2 as SNEGSKA (reference sequence). V lost 4 bases to trimming and J lost 2 bases; unmatched junction nucleotides: 1. There are 12 residues in the CDR3.

The chain combines TRBV20-1 with TRBJ1-2; a weak D match, TRBD1 (5 bases). The germline CDR1 and CDR2 sequences are DFQATT and SNEGSKA (reference sequence). The CDR3 has 17 residues. Deletions cut 0 bases from V and 4 bases from J, with 21 bases between. The CDR3 reads CSARDPRQKTSIYGYTF. For the CDR3, the DNA is TGCAGTGCTAGAGACCCTAGACAGAAAACCTCCATCTATGGCTACACCTTC.

The rearrangement links TRBV11-3 to TRBJ2-1; TRBD2 aligns across 7 bases. CDR3 length: 15 amino acids. J gave up 4 bases and V 5 bases, and 8 bases lay outside the gene matches. The germline V gene has CDR1 SGHNT and CDR2 YENEEA. This chain's CDR3 is CASSPERGTYNEQFF. The CDR3, as DNA: TGTGCCAGCAGCCCAGAGCGGGGTACGTACAATGAGCAGTTCTTC. Looking up the rest from reference TRBV11-3 and TRBJ2-1 gives the full variable domain: EAGVVQSPRYKIIEKKQPVAFWCNPISGHNTLYWYLQNLGQGPELLIRYENEEAVDDSQLPKDRFSAERLKGVDSTLKIQPAELGDSAVYLCASSPERGTYNEQFFGPGTRLTVL.

The sample holds a few counts of this clonotype. The chain joins TRBV24-1 to TRBJ2-1, with TRBD2 matching 15 bases. Unmatched junction bases numbered 5, after V lost 3 bases and J lost 9 bases. The CDR3 is 16 residues long. Germline V gene lookup returns CDR1 KGHDR and CDR2 SFDVKD. CDR3 region: CATSDTGLAGGAEQFF. CDR3 nucleotide sequence: TGTGCCACCAGTGATACGGGACTAGCGGGGGGCGCTGAGCAGTTCTTC.

Only a few counts were recorded for this clonotype. The chain has TRBV7-2 and TRBJ1-1; 9 bases map to TRBD1. V dropped 4 bases and J dropped 1; count of bases not matched to a gene: 4. The CDR3 totals 15 residues. The germline V gene encodes CDR1 SGHTA and CDR2 FQGNSA. The CDR3 is CASSWQTGGNTEAFF. As DNA, the CDR3 is TGTGCCAGCAGCTGGCAGACAGGGGGGAACACTGAAGCTTTCTTT.

The V and J genes are TRBV27 and TRBJ1-6; TRBD1 matches 10 bases. Germline V lookup: CDR1 MNHEY, CDR2 SMNVEV (reference sequence). V lost 5 bases, J lost 8 bases, and 6 bases stayed unmatched. CDR3 size: 15 residues. For the CDR3, the DNA is TGTGCCAGCAGTCCTCGACAGGGGGCTTATTCACCCCTCCACTTT. It specifies CASSPRQGAYSPLHF.

This chain links TRBV6-1 with TRBJ2-3, with D possibly TRBD1 on 5 matching bases. V was pared by 6 bases and J by 1 base, with 26 bases between. This CDR3 is 19 amino acids long. Germline values: CDR1 MNHNS, CDR2 SASEGT. The CDR3 spells CASSRKSWQGPLRTDTQYF. CDR3 bases: TGTGCCAGCAGCCGAAAATCCTGGCAGGGCCCCCTTCGCACAGATACGCAGTATTTT.